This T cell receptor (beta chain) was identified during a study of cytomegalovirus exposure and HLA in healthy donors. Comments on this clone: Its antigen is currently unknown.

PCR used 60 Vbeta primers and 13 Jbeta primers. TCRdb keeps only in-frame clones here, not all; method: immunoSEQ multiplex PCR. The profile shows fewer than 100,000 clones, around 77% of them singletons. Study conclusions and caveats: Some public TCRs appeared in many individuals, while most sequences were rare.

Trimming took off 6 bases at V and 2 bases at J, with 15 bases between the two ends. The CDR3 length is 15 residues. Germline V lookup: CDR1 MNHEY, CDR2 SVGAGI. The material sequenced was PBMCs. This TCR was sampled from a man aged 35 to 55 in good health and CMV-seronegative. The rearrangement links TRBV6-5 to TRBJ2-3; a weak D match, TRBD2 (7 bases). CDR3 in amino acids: CASRVGGAPTDTQYF. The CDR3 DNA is TGTGCCAGCAGGGTAGGGGGGGCTCCCACAGATACGCAGTATTTT.